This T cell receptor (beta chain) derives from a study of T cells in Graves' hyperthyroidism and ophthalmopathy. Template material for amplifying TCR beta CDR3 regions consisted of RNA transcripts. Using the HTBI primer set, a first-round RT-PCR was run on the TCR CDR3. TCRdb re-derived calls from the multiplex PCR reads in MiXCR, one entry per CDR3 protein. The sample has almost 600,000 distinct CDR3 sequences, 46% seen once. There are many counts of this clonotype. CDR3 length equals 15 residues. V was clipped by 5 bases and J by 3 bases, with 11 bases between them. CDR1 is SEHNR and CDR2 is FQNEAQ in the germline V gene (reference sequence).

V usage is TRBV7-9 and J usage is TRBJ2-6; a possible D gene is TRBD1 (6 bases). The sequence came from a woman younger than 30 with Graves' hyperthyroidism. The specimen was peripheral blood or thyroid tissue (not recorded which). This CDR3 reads CASSKQGYGANVLTF. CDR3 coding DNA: TGTGCCAGCAGCAAACAGGGATATGGGGCCAACGTCCTGACTTTC.